This entry describes one T cell receptor (beta chain). Its antigen is as yet unknown. TCRdb keeps only in-frame clones here, not all; method: immunoSEQ multiplex PCR. The sample consists of 30,000 to 45,000 clones, approximately 78% of them appearing once. This sample stems from a study of OX40 agonist ivuxolimab in advanced cancers. Study-level information: Previous treatment with anti-PD-1, anti-PD-L1 or anti-CTLA-4 therapy was allowed; 35% to 50% had received some. General study points: Not determined was the antigen specificity of the expanded peripheral T cells. At doses 0.1 to 3.0 mg/kg, CD4+ and CD8+ clones expanded.

The germline V gene encodes CDR1 SGHRS and CDR2 YFSETQ. V trimming: 4 bases; J trimming: 8 bases; junction bases outside the gene matches: 8. This CDR3 region has 13 residues. The receptor's source is an adult with an advanced solid tumor such as melanoma, head and neck, liver or kidney cancer. The rearrangement joins TRBV5-1 to TRBJ1-1; 7 bases map to TRBD1. Source: CD4+ or CD8+ T cells sorted from blood, taken in a trial of the OX40 agonist ivuxolimab. The CDR3 is CASSTSGTAEAFF. As DNA, the CDR3 is TGCGCCAGCAGCACCTCGGGGACAGCCGAAGCTTTCTTT.